The T cell receptor (beta chain) described here comes from a study of blood T cell repertoires in COVID-19. The ends lost 1 base at V and 1 base at J; junction bases unmatched: 6. The CDR3 covers 16 residues. The repertoire was sequenced with immunoSEQ multiplex PCR; TCRdb's copy has only in-frame clones and lacks some. The profile shows about 350,000 clones, about 88% of them singletons. Specimen: PBMCs or T cells enriched from blood (not recorded which). The sequence was obtained from a woman in her 30s who had been exposed to COVID-19. V and J are TRBV23-1 and TRBJ2-7, with 8 positions matching TRBD1. TRBV23-1 is reported as an ORF; its role is uncertain. CDR3 residues: CASSQCYRGASYEQYF. For the CDR3, the DNA is TGCGCCAGCAGTCAATGTTACAGGGGGGCTTCCTACGAGCAGTACTTC.